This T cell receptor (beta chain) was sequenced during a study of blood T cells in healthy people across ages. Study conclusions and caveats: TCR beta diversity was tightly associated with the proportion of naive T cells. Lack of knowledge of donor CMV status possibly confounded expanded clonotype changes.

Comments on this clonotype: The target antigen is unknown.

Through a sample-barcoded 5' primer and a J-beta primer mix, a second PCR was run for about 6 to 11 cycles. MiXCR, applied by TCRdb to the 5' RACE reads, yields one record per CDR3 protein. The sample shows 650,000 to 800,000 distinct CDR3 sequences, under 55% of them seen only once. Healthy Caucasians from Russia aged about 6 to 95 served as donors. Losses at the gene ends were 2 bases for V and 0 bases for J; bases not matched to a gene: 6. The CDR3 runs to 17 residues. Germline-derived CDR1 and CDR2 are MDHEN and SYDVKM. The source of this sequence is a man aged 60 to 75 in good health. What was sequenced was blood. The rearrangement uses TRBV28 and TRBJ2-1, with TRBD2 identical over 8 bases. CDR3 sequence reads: CASSLRRGGGSYNEQFF. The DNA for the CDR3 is TGTGCCAGCAGTTTAAGACGGGGGGGAGGCTCCTACAATGAGCAGTTCTTC.